The clone carrying this TCR beta chain has only a few counts. This sample was taken from a study of response to subunit inactivated influenza vaccine. This CDR3 contains 16 residues. Losses at the gene ends were 6 bases for V and 6 bases for J; bases not matched to a gene: 7. Via MiXCR, TCRdb re-called the RT-PCR reads, giving one row per CDR3 protein. Of about 300,000 distinct CDR3 sequences in the sample, roughly 22% were seen once. V usage is TRBV12-3 or TRBV12-4 and J usage is TRBJ2-1; 14 nucleotides match TRBD2. The specimen was PBMCs from blood, collected about 20 months after vaccination. The receptor was isolated from a man in his fifties or sixties who received an inactivated influenza vaccine. CDR3 DNA sequence: TGTGCCAGCAGACCCCCCGGACTAGCGGGGGGCAATGAGCAGTTCTTC. Protein: CASRPPGLAGGNEQFF.